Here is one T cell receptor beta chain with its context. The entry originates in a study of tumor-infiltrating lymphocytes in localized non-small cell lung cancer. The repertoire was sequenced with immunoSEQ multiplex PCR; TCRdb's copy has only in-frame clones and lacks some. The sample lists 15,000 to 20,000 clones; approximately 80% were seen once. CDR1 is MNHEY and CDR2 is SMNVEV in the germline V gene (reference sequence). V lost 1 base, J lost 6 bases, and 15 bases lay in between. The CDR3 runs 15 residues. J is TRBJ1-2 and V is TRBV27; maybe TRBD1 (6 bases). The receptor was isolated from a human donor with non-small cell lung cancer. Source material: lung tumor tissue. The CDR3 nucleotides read TGTGCCAGCAGTTTATACCCTAGGGGGGGGAATGGCTACACCTTC. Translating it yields CASSLYPRGGNGYTF.